These 15 T cell receptor beta chains share one sample of origin, sequenced in a study of T cells in Graves' hyperthyroidism and ophthalmopathy. Researchers amplified the TCR beta CDR3 regions from RNA transcripts. The TCR CDR3 was amplified in a first-round RT-PCR using the HTBI primer set. TCRdb ran MiXCR on the multiplex PCR reads and lists one entry per CDR3 protein. Here the sample spans hundreds of thousands of distinct CDR3 sequences, 15% to 19% being singletons. Sequencing was performed on blood. All receptors come from a woman under 30 with Graves' hyperthyroidism.

CDR3 sequence reads: CATGPGANVLTF. DNA for the CDR3: TGTGCCACAGGACCCGGGGCCAACGTCCTGACTTTC. V usage is TRBV6-1 and J usage is TRBJ2-6; no firm D call. Looked up from germline, CDR1 is MNHNS and CDR2 is SASEGT. The CDR3 totals 12 residues. Trimming pared 10 bases from V and 4 bases from J, leaving 8 bases between.

In its sample, this clonotype was seen a few times. This chain joins TRBV25-1 and TRBJ2-5; no definite D call. The V gene's germline CDR1 is MGHDK and CDR2 SYGVNS. Trimming took off 1 base at V and 5 bases at J, with 11 bases between the two ends. The CDR3 extends over 14 amino acids. As DNA, the CDR3 is TGTGCCAGCAGTGAATGGGGTGGGCCCGAGACCCAGTACTTC. Translated, it gives CASSEWGGPETQYF.

This clonotype was counted ten times or more. The chain carries TRBV5-1 and TRBJ2-3, with 7 nucleotides matching TRBD1. CDR3 size: 15 residues. The V and J ends lost 4 bases and 2 bases, in that order; junction bases with no gene match: 7. Germline V gene sequence: CDR1 SGHRS, CDR2 YFSETQ. The chain's CDR3 is CASSITGQHTDTQYF. The CDR3 DNA sequence: TGCGCCAGCAGCATAACGGGACAGCACACAGATACGCAGTATTTT.

This clonotype was recorded a few times. The chain employs TRBV24-1 and TRBJ2-1; tentatively, D is TRBD1 (6 bases). Germline V gene sequence: CDR1 KGHDR, CDR2 SFDVKD. The V end lost 1 base, the J end lost 6 bases, and 12 bases lay between the germline ends. The CDR3 loop spans 15 amino acids. CDR3 coding DNA: TGTGCCACCAGTGATTTATCACAGGGCGGCAATGAGCAGTTCTTC. It is translated as CATSDLSQGGNEQFF.

The chain employs TRBV19 and TRBJ1-1, with a tentative D call TRBD1 (6 bases). The germline gives CDR1 LNHDA, CDR2 SQIVND (reference sequence). V was clipped by 3 bases and J by 0 bases, with 14 bases between them. The CDR3 consists of 16 residues. The CDR3 DNA follows: TGTGCCAGTAGTATGGGGGCCAGCCGCATGAACACTGAAGCTTTCTTT. It is translated as CASSMGASRMNTEAFF.

The table lists this clonotype with a few counts. The rearrangement joins TRBV4-1 to TRBJ2-7; D gene unclear. The CDR3 has 15 amino acids. Per the germline V gene, CDR1 is MGHRA and CDR2 is YSYEKL. The ends were cut back, 4 bases at V and 4 bases at J, with 17 bases in the middle. CDR3 protein: CASSLTGLEGYEQYF. In DNA, the CDR3 is TGCGCCAGCAGCCTGACCGGCCTCGAAGGATACGAGCAGTACTTC.

The count of this clonotype is one. This may come from a read error, since a much larger clone is one base off. The chain links TRBV7-9 to TRBJ2-3; TRBD1 matches at 8 bases. Germline CDR1 reads SEHNR; CDR2 reads FQNEAQ (reference sequence). The CDR3 contains 16 residues. The V and J ends lost 7 bases and 3 bases, in that order; junction bases with no gene match: 12. Here the CDR3 reads CASTISRQGKTDTQYF. In nucleotides, the CDR3 is TGTGCCAGCACCATTTCAAGACAGGGGAAGACAGATACGCAGTATTTT.

The chain links TRBV19 to TRBJ1-5; no firm D call. The V end lost 2 bases, the J end lost 7 bases, and 12 bases lay between the germline ends. The CDR3 extends over 14 amino acids. Germline CDR1 reads LNHDA; CDR2 reads SQIVND (reference sequence). The CDR3 here is CASSISSRRQPQHF. The CDR3 bases are TGTGCCAGTAGTATATCTTCCAGGAGGCAGCCCCAGCATTTT.

This clonotype was seen more than once but under ten times. The chain uses TRBV20-1 and TRBJ2-7; 7 nucleotides line up with TRBD2. Trimming took 1 base from V and 5 from J; bases not matched to a gene: 17. CDR1 is DFQATT and CDR2 is SNEGSKA in the germline V gene (reference sequence). CDR3 length equals 17 residues. DNA for the CDR3: TGCAGTGCTAGAGTGGGGGGGTTCACGATTGGGTTTGACGAGCAGTACTTC. This sequence encodes CSARVGGFTIGFDEQYF.

This clonotype was detected ten times or more. The chain uses TRBV28 and TRBJ2-7; no clear D. This CDR3 spans 13 amino acids. Trimming pared 2 bases from V and 5 bases from J, leaving 10 bases between. The germline gives CDR1 MDHEN, CDR2 SYDVKM. The CDR3 region has the DNA TGTGCCAGCAGTTTAGCAGCGACCCACGAGCAGTACTTC. Encoded protein: CASSLAATHEQYF.

This clonotype was counted many times. The rearrangement joins TRBV12-3 or TRBV12-4 to TRBJ2-1, with TRBD2 identical over 7 bases. The V gene end was trimmed by 5 bases and the J gene end by 2 bases; junction bases not matched to a gene: 9. The CDR3 extends over 16 amino acids. Here the CDR3 DNA reads TGTGCCAGCAGTCAGAGGGCTAGCGGAGCCTACAATGAGCAGTTCTTC. Protein: CASSQRASGAYNEQFF.

As for this clonotype: This could be a read error, since a much larger clone is one nucleotide away. The rearrangement joins TRBV7-9 to TRBJ2-1; weak D call: TRBD2 (5 bases). Germline CDR1 SEHNR, CDR2 FQNEAQ (reference sequence). The length of the CDR3 is 12 residues. The CDR3 region is CAGSLERSEQFF. CDR3 DNA: TGTGCCGGCAGCTTAGAGCGGTCCGAGCAGTTCTTC.

This clonotype was recorded a few times. This CDR3 is CASRRTAWNTGELFF. The CDR3, as DNA: TGTGCCAGCAGGCGGACAGCCTGGAACACCGGGGAGCTGTTTTTT. The chain is built from TRBV5-6 and TRBJ2-2; D may be TRBD1 (6 bases). V gave up 5 bases and J gave up 1 base, with 12 bases separating them. This CDR3 has 15 residues. Per germline, CDR1 SGHDT and CDR2 YYEEEE.

This clonotype has ten or more counts. This sequence joins TRBV28 and TRBJ2-3; 7 nucleotides align to TRBD2. CDR1 and CDR2 (germline): MDHEN, SYDVKM. The length of the CDR3 is 13 residues. V shed 10 bases and J 4 bases; nucleotides not matched to a gene: 8. The CDR3 reads CATLGGSPDTQYF. Written as DNA, the CDR3 is TGTGCCACTCTCGGCGGGAGCCCAGATACGCAGTATTTT.

The gene calls are TRBV25-1 and TRBJ1-2; no definite D call. This CDR3 has 13 amino acids. CDR1 is MGHDK and CDR2 is SYGVNS in the germline V gene. The ends were cut back, 0 bases at V and 7 bases at J, with 9 bases in the middle. In nucleotides, the CDR3 is TGTGCCAGCAGTGAATATAAAGGGTTTGGCTACACCTTC. It yields the protein CASSEYKGFGYTF.